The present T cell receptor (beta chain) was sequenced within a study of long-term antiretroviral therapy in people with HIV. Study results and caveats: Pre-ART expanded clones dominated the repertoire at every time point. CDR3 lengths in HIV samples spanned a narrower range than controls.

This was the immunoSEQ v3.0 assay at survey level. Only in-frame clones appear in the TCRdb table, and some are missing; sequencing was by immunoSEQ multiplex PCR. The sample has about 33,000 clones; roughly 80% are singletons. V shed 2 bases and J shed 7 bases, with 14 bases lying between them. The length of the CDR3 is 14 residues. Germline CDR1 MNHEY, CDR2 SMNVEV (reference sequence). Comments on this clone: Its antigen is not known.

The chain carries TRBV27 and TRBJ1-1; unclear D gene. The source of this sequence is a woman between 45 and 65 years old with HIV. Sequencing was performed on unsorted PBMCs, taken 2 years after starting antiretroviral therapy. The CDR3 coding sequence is TGTGCCAGCAGTTTAGTGTCAGTTCGAGGTGAAGCTTTCTTT. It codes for CASSLVSVRGEAFF.